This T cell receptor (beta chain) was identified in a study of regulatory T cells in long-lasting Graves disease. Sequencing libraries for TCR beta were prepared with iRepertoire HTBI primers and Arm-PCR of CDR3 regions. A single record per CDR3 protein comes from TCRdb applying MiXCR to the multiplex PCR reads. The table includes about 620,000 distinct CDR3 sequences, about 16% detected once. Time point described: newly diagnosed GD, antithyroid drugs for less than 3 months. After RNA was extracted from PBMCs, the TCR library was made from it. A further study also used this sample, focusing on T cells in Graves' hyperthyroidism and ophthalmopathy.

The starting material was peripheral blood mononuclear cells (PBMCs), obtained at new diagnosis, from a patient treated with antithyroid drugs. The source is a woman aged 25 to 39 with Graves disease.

For the CDR3, the DNA is TGCGCCAGCAGCTTGGGACAGGGGCTGGACGAGCAGTACTTC. Residues: CASSLGQGLDEQYF. The V gene is TRBV5-1, the J gene TRBJ2-7, with 8 positions matching TRBD1. The CDR3 has 14 residues. Trimming at V came to 0 bases and at J to 5 bases, leaving 4 bases not matched to a gene. CDR1 SGHRS and CDR2 YFSETQ come from the germline V gene.